The text below deals with one T cell receptor beta chain. Its specificity is not known. The data derive from a study of shared clonotypes between healthy human individuals. Study in general: CD4 naive and memory got three plates each, CD8 naive two, CD8 memory one. Overall study results and limits: When compared with the clonotypes that were shared by all four sorted-subset donors, the non-shared clonotypes turned out to have lower generation probabilities. Enrolling few donors narrowed the genetic and exposure-history diversity that was represented. Investigators collected only blood, and repertoires in tissues likely differ.

CDR1 is SNHLY and CDR2 is FYNNEI in the germline V gene. V was shortened by 3 bases and J by 1 base, with 13 bases between the two germline ends. The CDR3 runs 16 residues. Produced via immunoSEQ multiplex PCR; TCRdb's table is partial and in-frame only. The repertoire holds around 2,000,000 clones, with roughly 95% as singletons. The chain uses TRBV2 and TRBJ1-5; tentative D call: TRBD1 (5 bases). This receptor was identified in a man aged 18-30 years in good health. What was sequenced was naive CD4+ T cells sorted from blood. Subset given: CD45RA+ positively selected. For the CDR3, the DNA is TGTGCCAGCAGTGAGGAGGCAGGGACGAGCAATCAGCCCCAGCATTTT. As protein: CASSEEAGTSNQPQHF.